Listed below are T cell receptor beta chains from one sample, sequenced in a study of T cells of healthy individuals. TCRdb used MiXCR to reprocess the 5' RACE reads, holding one entry per CDR3 protein. The sample consists of more than 60,000 distinct CDR3 sequences, around 16% of them appearing once. These receptors originate from a human donor in good health. The CDR3 runs from the conserved cysteine through the conserved F or W. Each record gives: CDR3 DNA, CDR3 protein, J gene, D gene, V gene, clone size, CDR3 length. The D gene is left open where the match is weak. Rows give clone size only sometimes, using once, few, many, or a class for an expanded clone.

cdr3_nt: TGTGCCAGCTTGAGTATATACACCGGGGAGCTGTTTTTT
cdr3_aa: CASLSIYTGELFF
j_call: TRBJ2-2
d_call: -
v_call: TRBV6-1
clone_size: many
cdr3_length: 13

cdr3_nt: TGCGCCAGCACCAGGGGAGTGGTTGGGGGTCAAAACACCATATATTTT
cdr3_aa: CASTRGVVGGQNTIYF
j_call: TRBJ1-3
d_call: -
v_call: TRBV4-1
clone_size: few
cdr3_length: 16

cdr3_nt: TGTGCCAGCAGCTTAGGGAGACAGGCCAGCGGGGAGCTGTTTTTT
cdr3_aa: CASSLGRQASGELFF
j_call: TRBJ2-2
d_call: -
v_call: TRBV11-3
clone_size: few
cdr3_length: 15

cdr3_nt: TGCGCCAGCAGCTTGTATTCTAGCGGGAGTAGCACAGATACGCAGTATTTT
cdr3_aa: CASSLYSSGSSTDTQYF
j_call: TRBJ2-3
d_call: TRBD2
v_call: TRBV5-1
clone_size: -
cdr3_length: 17

cdr3_nt: TGCGCCAGCAGCCAAGATATCGGTAAGGGAGGAGATACGCAGTATTTT
cdr3_aa: CASSQDIGKGGDTQYF
j_call: TRBJ2-3
d_call: -
v_call: TRBV4-3
clone_size: many
cdr3_length: 16

cdr3_nt: TGTGCCATCAGTTTCGGAGAGAACATGAACACTGAAGCTTTCTTT
cdr3_aa: CAISFGENMNTEAFF
j_call: TRBJ1-1
d_call: -
v_call: TRBV10-3
clone_size: -
cdr3_length: 15

cdr3_nt: TGTGCCAGCAGCCTTAGCGGGATGATCGACGAGCAGTACTTC
cdr3_aa: CASSLSGMIDEQYF
j_call: TRBJ2-7
d_call: TRBD2
v_call: TRBV7-9
clone_size: -
cdr3_length: 14

cdr3_nt: TGTGCCAGCACCCGGAGTAGACAGATGAACACTGAAGCTTTCTTT
cdr3_aa: CASTRSRQMNTEAFF
j_call: TRBJ1-1
d_call: -
v_call: TRBV7-2
clone_size: -
cdr3_length: 15

cdr3_nt: TGTGCCATCAGTGGGGGACAACAAGAGACCCAGTACTTC
cdr3_aa: CAISGGQQETQYF
j_call: TRBJ2-5
d_call: -
v_call: TRBV10-3
clone_size: many
cdr3_length: 13

cdr3_nt: TGTGCCAGCAGTGTAAGGGGGAATGGCTACACCTTC
cdr3_aa: CASSVRGNGYTF
j_call: TRBJ1-2
d_call: -
v_call: TRBV6-1
clone_size: few
cdr3_length: 12

cdr3_nt: TGTGCCAGCAGCGCACGGAAAGCCAGGGGACGTGCCGAGCAGTACTTC
cdr3_aa: CASSARKARGRAEQYF
j_call: TRBJ2-7
d_call: -
v_call: TRBV7-9
clone_size: many
cdr3_length: 16

cdr3_nt: TGTGCCAGCAGTTTAGGGCCTAGCGGGAGTGTTGAGCAGTTCTTC
cdr3_aa: CASSLGPSGSVEQFF
j_call: TRBJ2-1
d_call: TRBD2
v_call: TRBV27
clone_size: few
cdr3_length: 15

cdr3_nt: TGTGCCATCAGTGCTGCTAACTATGGCTACACCTTC
cdr3_aa: CAISAANYGYTF
j_call: TRBJ1-2
d_call: -
v_call: TRBV10-3
clone_size: many
cdr3_length: 12

cdr3_nt: TGCGCCAGCAGCTCGGACCGATCCTACGAGCAGTACTTC
cdr3_aa: CASSSDRSYEQYF
j_call: TRBJ2-7
d_call: -
v_call: TRBV5-1
clone_size: few
cdr3_length: 13

cdr3_nt: TGCGCCAGCAGTAGGACTAGCGGCGGTTCCTACAATGAGCAGTTCTTC
cdr3_aa: CASSRTSGGSYNEQFF
j_call: TRBJ2-1
d_call: TRBD2
v_call: TRBV4-1
clone_size: few
cdr3_length: 16

cdr3_nt: TGTGCCAGCAGTTCCCCAGCGGGGGGAGCTTCAGATACGCAGTATTTT
cdr3_aa: CASSSPAGGASDTQYF
j_call: TRBJ2-3
d_call: TRBD2
v_call: TRBV28
clone_size: few
cdr3_length: 16

cdr3_nt: TGTGCTAGTGGTGAGACAGATATCAAAAACATTCAGTACTTC
cdr3_aa: CASGETDIKNIQYF
j_call: TRBJ2-4
d_call: -
v_call: TRBV12-5
clone_size: many
cdr3_length: 14

cdr3_nt: TGCAGTGCTAGAATGTCTAGCGGCCAAAACATTCAGTACTTC
cdr3_aa: CSARMSSGQNIQYF
j_call: TRBJ2-4
d_call: TRBD2
v_call: TRBV20-1
clone_size: many
cdr3_length: 14

cdr3_nt: TGTGCCAGCACCTCCCCAGAGCGTTACACTGAAGCTTTCTTT
cdr3_aa: CASTSPERYTEAFF
j_call: TRBJ1-1
d_call: -
v_call: TRBV12-3/TRBV12-4
clone_size: few
cdr3_length: 14

cdr3_nt: TGTGCCAGCAGCCAAGTGGGGGCCCCCTCCTACGAGCAGTACTTC
cdr3_aa: CASSQVGAPSYEQYF
j_call: TRBJ2-7
d_call: -
v_call: TRBV14
clone_size: few
cdr3_length: 15

cdr3_nt: TGTGCCAGCAGCCTCACGACGCGGGGCACTGAAGCTTTCTTT
cdr3_aa: CASSLTTRGTEAFF
j_call: TRBJ1-1
d_call: -
v_call: TRBV7-2
clone_size: many
cdr3_length: 14

cdr3_nt: TGTGCCAGCATCCGAGGGGGGTCCGGAGGGACAACCCCAGCGGAGGGAGAGCAGTTCTTC
cdr3_aa: CASIRGGSGGTTPAEGEQFF
j_call: TRBJ2-1
d_call: -
v_call: TRBV7-9
clone_size: many
cdr3_length: 20

cdr3_nt: TGCGCCAGCAGCCCCGACGGCCCGACAGGAGAAGAGACCCAGTACTTC
cdr3_aa: CASSPDGPTGEETQYF
j_call: TRBJ2-5
d_call: -
v_call: TRBV5-1
clone_size: many
cdr3_length: 16

cdr3_nt: TGTGCCACATCTGGACAGGGGGTCGGTCGAAGCAATCAGCCCCAGCATTTT
cdr3_aa: CATSGQGVGRSNQPQHF
j_call: TRBJ1-5
d_call: TRBD1
v_call: TRBV2
clone_size: many
cdr3_length: 17

cdr3_nt: TGCAGTGCGACACTAGCGGGCCCTTACTACAATGAGCAGTTCTTC
cdr3_aa: CSATLAGPYYNEQFF
j_call: TRBJ2-1
d_call: TRBD2
v_call: TRBV20-1
clone_size: -
cdr3_length: 15

cdr3_nt: TGTGCCAGCTCACCACCGAATAGTAATGAAAAACTGTTTTTT
cdr3_aa: CASSPPNSNEKLFF
j_call: TRBJ1-4
d_call: -
v_call: TRBV18
clone_size: few
cdr3_length: 14

cdr3_nt: TGTGCCAGCAGCGCCTCAGGTGGGGATACGCAGTATTTT
cdr3_aa: CASSASGGDTQYF
j_call: TRBJ2-3
d_call: -
v_call: TRBV11-1
clone_size: few
cdr3_length: 13

cdr3_nt: TGCAGTGCTAGAGATTTGGGGAGACTAGCGGGAGCCCCAGATACGCAGTATTTT
cdr3_aa: CSARDLGRLAGAPDTQYF
j_call: TRBJ2-3
d_call: TRBD2
v_call: TRBV20-1
clone_size: many
cdr3_length: 18

cdr3_nt: TGCGCCGGCAGCCCTCAGGATGAGGGTGAAGCTTTCTTT
cdr3_aa: CAGSPQDEGEAFF
j_call: TRBJ1-1
d_call: -
v_call: TRBV4-3
clone_size: -
cdr3_length: 13

cdr3_nt: TGTGCCAGCAGTGAGCCGGGACAGGGGGGGTTCGAGCAGTACTTC
cdr3_aa: CASSEPGQGGFEQYF
j_call: TRBJ2-7
d_call: TRBD1
v_call: TRBV6-1
clone_size: many
cdr3_length: 15

cdr3_nt: TGTGCCAGCAGCTCCCTAGCGAACGACCCAGATACGCAGTATTTT
cdr3_aa: CASSSLANDPDTQYF
j_call: TRBJ2-3
d_call: -
v_call: TRBV7-9
clone_size: few
cdr3_length: 15

cdr3_nt: TGTGCCAGCACCAAGGGGGCGGAATCCTACAATGAGCAGTTCTTC
cdr3_aa: CASTKGAESYNEQFF
j_call: TRBJ2-1
d_call: TRBD1
v_call: TRBV6-6
clone_size: few
cdr3_length: 15

cdr3_nt: TGTGCCAGCAGTTTCGGTGGGGAACGAGACTCCTACGAGCAGTACTTC
cdr3_aa: CASSFGGERDSYEQYF
j_call: TRBJ2-7
d_call: -
v_call: TRBV28
clone_size: -
cdr3_length: 16

cdr3_nt: TGTGCCAGTAGGACAGGGGATGGAAACACCATATATTTT
cdr3_aa: CASRTGDGNTIYF
j_call: TRBJ1-3
d_call: TRBD1
v_call: TRBV2
clone_size: many
cdr3_length: 13

cdr3_nt: TGTGCCAGCAGCTTCTCCGGGACAGGGTTAGAGAGGTCTGGGTACAATGAGCAGTTCTTC
cdr3_aa: CASSFSGTGLERSGYNEQFF
j_call: TRBJ2-1
d_call: TRBD1
v_call: TRBV7-3
clone_size: -
cdr3_length: 20

cdr3_nt: TGTGCCACCAGTGACCACGCACCGGGACAGGGGGAAAATTCACCCCTCCACTTT
cdr3_aa: CATSDHAPGQGENSPLHF
j_call: TRBJ1-6
d_call: TRBD1
v_call: TRBV24-1
clone_size: few
cdr3_length: 18

cdr3_nt: TGCAGCGTTGCAGGCCCGGGAAATGAAAAACTGTTTTTT
cdr3_aa: CSVAGPGNEKLFF
j_call: TRBJ1-4
d_call: -
v_call: TRBV29-1
clone_size: many
cdr3_length: 13

cdr3_nt: TGCGCCAGCAGCATCCGACAGGGGAGATCCGGGGAGCTGTTTTTT
cdr3_aa: CASSIRQGRSGELFF
j_call: TRBJ2-2
d_call: TRBD1
v_call: TRBV5-1
clone_size: few
cdr3_length: 15

cdr3_nt: TGTGCCAGCAGTTTTGGGAGGGATGAGCAGTTCTTC
cdr3_aa: CASSFGRDEQFF
j_call: TRBJ2-1
d_call: TRBD2
v_call: TRBV27
clone_size: -
cdr3_length: 12

cdr3_nt: TGCAGTGCTGGGGCAGGGGGCAACACTGAAGCTTTCTTT
cdr3_aa: CSAGAGGNTEAFF
j_call: TRBJ1-1
d_call: TRBD1
v_call: TRBV20-1
clone_size: -
cdr3_length: 13

cdr3_nt: TGCGCCAGCAGCCAAGAAGGTATTAGCGGGGGGACCAATGAGCAGTTCTTC
cdr3_aa: CASSQEGISGGTNEQFF
j_call: TRBJ2-1
d_call: TRBD2
v_call: TRBV4-1
clone_size: -
cdr3_length: 17

cdr3_nt: TGCAGTGCTAGAGCACTCCCGGGTCAGCCCCAGCATTTT
cdr3_aa: CSARALPGQPQHF
j_call: TRBJ1-5
d_call: -
v_call: TRBV20-1
clone_size: many
cdr3_length: 13

cdr3_nt: TGTGCCAGCAGTCCTTGGGACAGGGGGTCCGAGCAGTACTTC
cdr3_aa: CASSPWDRGSEQYF
j_call: TRBJ2-7
d_call: TRBD1
v_call: TRBV6-2/TRBV6-3
clone_size: few
cdr3_length: 14

cdr3_nt: TGTGCCAGCAGTCCCGGGACAGGTATAACAGATACGCAGTATTTT
cdr3_aa: CASSPGTGITDTQYF
j_call: TRBJ2-3
d_call: TRBD1
v_call: TRBV12-3/TRBV12-4
clone_size: few
cdr3_length: 15

cdr3_nt: TGTGCCACCAGTGACAGGACTAGCGGAGATACGCAGTATTTT
cdr3_aa: CATSDRTSGDTQYF
j_call: TRBJ2-3
d_call: TRBD2
v_call: TRBV24-1
clone_size: few
cdr3_length: 14

cdr3_nt: TGTGCCAGCAGCATTCCCGACAGCTACGAGCAGTACTTC
cdr3_aa: CASSIPDSYEQYF
j_call: TRBJ2-7
d_call: -
v_call: TRBV5-1
clone_size: -
cdr3_length: 13

cdr3_nt: TGTGCCAGCAGCCCTCTAGCGGGAGCAGAGACCCAGTACTTC
cdr3_aa: CASSPLAGAETQYF
j_call: TRBJ2-5
d_call: TRBD2
v_call: TRBV5-4
clone_size: -
cdr3_length: 14

cdr3_nt: TGCAGTGCTCCTGGGACTAGCAAAAACATTCAGTACTTC
cdr3_aa: CSAPGTSKNIQYF
j_call: TRBJ2-4
d_call: TRBD2
v_call: TRBV20-1
clone_size: many
cdr3_length: 13

cdr3_nt: TGTGCCAGCAGCCAAGTCATAGAAAGCACAGATACGCAGTATTTT
cdr3_aa: CASSQVIESTDTQYF
j_call: TRBJ2-3
d_call: -
v_call: TRBV4-2
clone_size: many
cdr3_length: 15

cdr3_nt: TGCAGTGCTAGTTCGCCCCCTCAAGAGACCCAGTACTTC
cdr3_aa: CSASSPPQETQYF
j_call: TRBJ2-5
d_call: -
v_call: TRBV20-1
clone_size: many
cdr3_length: 13

cdr3_nt: TGTGCCAGCGGTCGGGGAGGGGGGAGTGAAAAACTGTTTTTT
cdr3_aa: CASGRGGGSEKLFF
j_call: TRBJ1-4
d_call: -
v_call: TRBV6-5
clone_size: -
cdr3_length: 14

cdr3_nt: TGTGCCAGCAGCTTAAACCGACAGGGCTACAATGAGCAGTTCTTC
cdr3_aa: CASSLNRQGYNEQFF
j_call: TRBJ2-1
d_call: TRBD1
v_call: TRBV7-9
clone_size: few
cdr3_length: 15

cdr3_nt: TGTGCCAGCCGTCGGGAGGGGGCGCCTTATAATGAGCAGTTCTTC
cdr3_aa: CASRREGAPYNEQFF
j_call: TRBJ2-1
d_call: -
v_call: TRBV7-2
clone_size: -
cdr3_length: 15